A single sample gave rise to the 7 T cell receptor beta chains below, sequenced in a study of shared clonotypes between healthy human individuals. Profiled with immunoSEQ multiplex PCR; TCRdb holds only in-frame clones, not every one. The sample contains about 530,000 clones, about 75% of which appear only once. Sequencing input: PBMCs. The receptors here all came from a woman between 35 and 50 years old in good health. Some clones in this sample may be carry-over from other donors' samples.

The chain joins TRBV9 to TRBJ2-1, with 11 bases aligning to TRBD2. J gave up 2 bases and V 4 bases, and 8 bases lay outside the gene matches. CDR3 length: 17 amino acids. Germline V CDR1 and CDR2: SGDLS, YYNGEE. The CDR3 nucleotides read TGTGCCAGCAGCCCTCGGACTAGCGGGTTTACCTACAATGAGCAGTTCTTC. Translation gives CASSPRTSGFTYNEQFF.

The chain has TRBV12-1 and TRBJ2-4; the table's D call of TRBD1 was not tested on the DNA. TRBV12-1 is annotated as a pseudogene. The CDR3 covers 13 residues. The CDR3 loop reads CASTNPWWGRGYF. The CDR3 DNA reads TGTGCCAGCACTAACCCATGGTGGGGGCGTGGGTACTTC.

This chain connects TRBV28 to TRBJ2-5; D possibly matches TRBD1 or TRBD2 (6 bases each). The CDR3 has 16 amino acids. Trimming cost V 6 bases and J 5 bases, with 22 bases left between them. Germline values: CDR1 MDHEN, CDR2 SYDVKM. The CDR3 DNA follows: TGTGCCAGCAGCAAATGGAGGGCCCGGAGGGGGGAGACCCAGTACTTC. It is translated as CASSKWRARRGETQYF.

The chain employs TRBV5-1 and TRBJ2-2, with 15 bases identical to TRBD2. In germline, CDR1 is SGHRS, CDR2 YFSETQ. The CDR3 length is 22 residues. Losses at the gene ends were 4 bases for V and 4 bases for J; bases not matched to a gene: 20. This chain's CDR3 is CASSPNGGRTSGRGIRTGELFF. For the CDR3, the DNA is TGCGCCAGCAGCCCGAACGGGGGCCGGACTAGCGGGAGGGGAATACGCACCGGGGAGCTGTTTTTT.

The rearrangement joins TRBV29-1 to TRBJ2-5; D remains unclear. The germline CDR1 and CDR2 sequences are SQVTM and ANQGSEA. The germline V and J ends were trimmed by 0 bases and 3 bases, with 8 bases remaining between them. The CDR3 totals 13 residues. CDR3 region: CSVEDDSKETQYF. Written as DNA, the CDR3 is TGCAGCGTTGAAGATGACTCAAAAGAGACCCAGTACTTC.

This chain uses TRBV7-9 with TRBJ1-2; D is uncertain. In germline, CDR1 is SEHNR, CDR2 FQNEAQ (reference sequence). V was cut by 5 bases and J by 8 bases, with 15 bases left in between. The CDR3 has 13 amino acids. Here the CDR3 reads CASSPIPDEGYTF. CDR3 bases: TGTGCCAGCAGCCCAATCCCAGACGAAGGCTACACCTTC.

This chain uses TRBV6-5 with TRBJ2-7; D might be TRBD1 (5 bases). Between the trimmed V and J ends, which lost 5 bases and 0 bases, there was a span of 11 bases. This CDR3 is 14 amino acids long. Looked up from germline, CDR1 is MNHEY and CDR2 is SVGAGI. This CDR3 is CASSATGSSYEQYF. The CDR3 coding sequence is TGTGCCAGCAGTGCCACAGGCAGCTCCTACGAGCAGTACTTC.